The rows below give T cell receptor beta chains drawn from one sample of a study of shared clonotypes between healthy human individuals. The data were produced by immunoSEQ multiplex PCR, yet TCRdb's version contains in-frame clones alone and is incomplete. The sample consists of some 2,000,000 clones, just under 95% of them appearing once. The sequenced material came from naive CD8+ T cells sorted from blood. The receptor set was obtained from a man aged 18 to 29 in good health. Both conserved end residues are part of each CDR3. D genes are given only for firm matches. The size field is filled for only some rows; it gives once, few, many or a size class.

NA,TRBJ2-7,TRBV4-3,NA,TGCGCCAGCAGCCAAGACCAGTACGAGCAGTACTTC,CASSQDQYEQYF
once,TRBJ2-2,TRBV6-4,NA,TGTGCCAGCAGTGACTCTCCAGGGTACACCGGGGAGCTGTTTTTT,CASSDSPGYTGELFF
once,TRBJ1-1,TRBV28,TRBD1,TGTGCCAGCAGTTTCGGACAGGGGGCTTGGAACACTGAAGCTTTCTTT,CASSFGQGAWNTEAFF
NA,TRBJ2-1,TRBV11-2,TRBD2,TGTGCCAGCAGCCCTGGGGCGGGAGGCTCCTACAATGAGCAGTTCTTC,CASSPGAGGSYNEQFF
NA,TRBJ1-1,TRBV7-8,NA,TGTGCCAGCACCTATAGTGGGGGTGGCACTGAAGCTTTCTTT,CASTYSGGGTEAFF
NA,TRBJ1-3,TRBV7-9,NA,TGTGCCAGCACCATCTCAAGCTCTGGAAACACCATATATTTT,CASTISSSGNTIYF
NA,TRBJ2-5,TRBV13,TRBD2,TGTGCCAGCAGCGGCGGGGGGGAGACCCAGTACTTC,CASSGGGETQYF
NA,TRBJ2-3,TRBV28,TRBD2,TGTGCCAGCAGCCGTCTAGCGGTTAGCACAGATACGCAGTATTTT,CASSRLAVSTDTQYF
NA,TRBJ1-1,TRBV30,TRBD1,TGTGCCTGGGACTCAACAGGGGGCAAGACTGAAGCTTTCTTT,CAWDSTGGKTEAFF
NA,TRBJ2-7,TRBV6-5,TRBD1,TGTGCCAGCAGCTACGGACAGGGTGGTTACGAGCAGTACTTC,CASSYGQGGYEQYF
NA,TRBJ2-1,TRBV27,NA,TGTGCCAGCAGCCGCGAGCGGGACAATGAGCAGTTCTTC,CASSRERDNEQFF
NA,TRBJ1-2,TRBV4-3,NA,TGCGCCAGCAGCCACGGTACAGACGGTAACTATGGCTACACCTTC,CASSHGTDGNYGYTF
NA,TRBJ2-7,TRBV19,NA,TGTGCCAGTAGTATAGCAGCAGGGCACGAGCAGTACTTC,CASSIAAGHEQYF
NA,TRBJ2-1,TRBV29-1,NA,TGCAGCGTTGAAGTTGGTGGGAATGAGCAGTTCTTC,CSVEVGGNEQFF
NA,TRBJ2-3,TRBV9,NA,TGTGCCAGCAGCTTTAGTGGGGATACGCAGTATTTT,CASSFSGDTQYF
NA,TRBJ2-7,TRBV27,TRBD1,TGTGCCAGCAGCCACGAGGGGGCAGCTTACGAGCAGTACTTC,CASSHEGAAYEQYF
NA,TRBJ2-2,TRBV4-1,TRBD1,TGCGCCAGCAGCCTTTTAGGGGGCGACACCGGGGAGCTGTTTTTT,CASSLLGGDTGELFF
NA,TRBJ2-7,TRBV7-9,TRBD1,TGTGCCAGCAGCTCCCGACAGGGAACCTACGAGCAGTACTTC,CASSSRQGTYEQYF
NA,TRBJ2-5,TRBV4-3,NA,TGCGCCAGCAGCCAAGGGGACGGGGACGAGACCCAGTACTTC,CASSQGDGDETQYF
NA,TRBJ1-2,TRBV11-2,NA,TGTGCCAGCAGCATAACAGGCCAAGACTATGGCTACACCTTC,CASSITGQDYGYTF
NA,TRBJ1-2,TRBV27,NA,TGTGCCAGCACCCAGGGGTTTGGCGCGAACTATGGCTACACCTTC,CASTQGFGANYGYTF
NA,TRBJ1-2,TRBV2,NA,TGTGCCAGCAGTGGAGTTCCTCAGGGGAAAAAGGACTATGGCTACACCTTC,CASSGVPQGKKDYGYTF
NA,TRBJ2-5,TRBV5-6,TRBD1,TGTGCCAGCAGCGAAGACACAGGGGTTCAAGAGACCCAGTACTTC,CASSEDTGVQETQYF
few,TRBJ2-7,TRBV6-1,NA,TGTGCCAGCAGTGAAGGATTGCGACAAGAGCAGTACTTC,CASSEGLRQEQYF
once,TRBJ1-1,TRBV28,NA,TGTGCCAGCAGTTTCGAAAACCCCGACAGCTTTAACACTGAAGCTTTCTTT,CASSFENPDSFNTEAFF
NA,TRBJ1-1,TRBV27,NA,TGTGCCAGCAGTTTAAGGCAGGGTCGAGGGAACACTGAAGCTTTCTTT,CASSLRQGRGNTEAFF
NA,TRBJ1-1,TRBV28,NA,TGTGCCAGCAGTTTGGGGGGGCGAGAGAACACTGAAGCTTTCTTT,CASSLGGRENTEAFF
NA,TRBJ1-5,TRBV4-1,NA,TGCGCCAGCAGCCAAGGATACCAGCAGCATCAGCCCCAGCATTTT,CASSQGYQQHQPQHF
NA,TRBJ2-1,TRBV27,TRBD1,TGTGCCAGCAGTTTACGACAGGGTGGTAATGAGCAGTTCTTC,CASSLRQGGNEQFF
NA,TRBJ1-5,TRBV7-8,TRBD1,TGTGCCAGCAGCTTAGTGGTCGGACAGGGCAATCAGCCCCAGCATTTT,CASSLVVGQGNQPQHF
NA,TRBJ1-5,TRBV7-2,NA,TGTGCCAGCAGCCCGCTCCCCGGGGCCCGCAATCAGCCCCAGCATTTT,CASSPLPGARNQPQHF
NA,TRBJ2-5,TRBV7-9,TRBD1,TGTGCCAGCACCCCCCAACAGGGGGCAAATCAAGAGACCCAGTACTTC,CASTPQQGANQETQYF
NA,TRBJ2-2,TRBV10-3,NA,TGTGCCCTCGGAAGGGAGAACACCGGGGAGCTGTTTTTT,CALGRENTGELFF
NA,TRBJ2-5,TRBV4-3,NA,TGCGCCAGCAGCCAGGGTTTGCGGGAGACCCAGTACTTC,CASSQGLRETQYF
NA,TRBJ1-1,TRBV6-1,NA,TGTGCCAGCAGTGAATGGGGGATTGAAGCTTTCTTT,CASSEWGIEAFF
NA,TRBJ2-2,TRBV13,NA,TGTGCCAGCAGCTCACCGGGGGAGTCGAACACCGGGGAGCTGTTTTTT,CASSSPGESNTGELFF
NA,TRBJ2-2,TRBV27,NA,TGTGCCAGCAGTACTACCGGGGAGCTGTTTTTT,CASSTTGELFF
NA,TRBJ2-1,TRBV27,TRBD1,TGTGCCAGCACCCCAGCCGACAGGGATGATGAGCAGTTCTTC,CASTPADRDDEQFF
NA,TRBJ2-5,TRBV5-4,TRBD2,TGTGCCAGCAGGTCTAGCGGGAGTGGGATAGAGACCCAGTACTTC,CASRSSGSGIETQYF
NA,TRBJ1-1,TRBV29-1,NA,TGCAGCGTTGAGCGGGGAGTGAACACTGAAGCTTTCTTT,CSVERGVNTEAFF
once,TRBJ2-1,TRBV12-5,TRBD2,TGTGCTAGTGGTTCAATTCTAGCGGGAGGGCAAGATGAGCAGTTCTTC,CASGSILAGGQDEQFF
NA,TRBJ2-5,TRBV6-6,NA,TGTGCCCTGGGGGGGCCCCAAGAGACCCAGTACTTC,CALGGPQETQYF
NA,TRBJ2-2,TRBV2,TRBD2,TGTGCCAGTCAACTAGCGGGAGAGGGGACCGGGGAGCTGTTTTTT,CASQLAGEGTGELFF
NA,TRBJ2-3,TRBV2,NA,TGTGCCAGCAGTGAAAGCGTTGTCGGGCCGGGAGATACGCAGTATTTT,CASSESVVGPGDTQYF
NA,TRBJ2-5,TRBV10-3,NA,TGTGCCATAACCTTCCTCGGTGCAGGCCCGGGAGAGACCCAGTACTTC,CAITFLGAGPGETQYF
NA,TRBJ2-7,TRBV29-1,TRBD1,TGCAGCGTTGAAGATCCCGGGACAGGTGTCTCCTACGAGCAGTACTTC,CSVEDPGTGVSYEQYF
NA,TRBJ2-1,TRBV7-9,TRBD2,TGTGCCAGCAGCCAACCAGGAGCGGGAAGTTACAATGAGCAGTTCTTC,CASSQPGAGSYNEQFF
NA,TRBJ1-1,TRBV28,NA,TGTGCCAGCAGTTTACGGTCATTGAGGGCGTCATATCGGGAAAACACTGAAGCTTTCTTT,CASSLRSLRASYRENTEAFF
NA,TRBJ1-4,TRBV13,NA,TGTGCCAGCAGCCCCGATGGACAGACAACTAATGAAAAACTGTTTTTT,CASSPDGQTTNEKLFF
NA,TRBJ2-5,TRBV5-1,NA,TGCGCCAGCAGCACGACAGTACAAGAGACCCAGTACTTC,CASSTTVQETQYF